Listed below are T cell receptor beta chains from one sample, sequenced in a study of cytomegalovirus exposure and HLA in healthy donors. Sequenced by immunoSEQ multiplex PCR; TCRdb stores in-frame clones only, minus some. The data show some 76,000 clones, about 81% seen once. What was sequenced was PBMCs. Receptors originate from a woman between 35 and 50 years old in good health and CMV-seropositive. Both conserved end residues are part of each CDR3. The order of the fields is V gene, clone size, D gene, J gene, CDR3 DNA, CDR3 protein. The D gene is left open where the match is weak. The listing skips clone size in some rows; elsewhere it reads once, few, many or a size class.

TRBV5-1	few	NA	TRBJ2-7	TGCGCCAGCAGCTTGGATTCGGGCAGGGACGAGCAGTACTTC	CASSLDSGRDEQYF
TRBV15	NA	TRBD2	TRBJ2-1	TGTGCCACCAGCAGGACTAGCAGCTACAATGAGCAGTTCTTC	CATSRTSSYNEQFF
TRBV7-9	NA	TRBD1	TRBJ1-1	TGTGCCAGCAGCCGACGGACAGGGGGCATCACTGAAGCTTTCTTT	CASSRRTGGITEAFF
TRBV6-5	NA	NA	TRBJ2-3	TGTGCCAGCAGTTACAGCTTGGCAGCCACAGGGACGCAGTATTTT	CASSYSLAATGTQYF
TRBV28	NA	NA	TRBJ2-2	TGTGCCAGCAGCCTCTTGCGGGGCGGGACCGGGGAGCTGTTTTTT	CASSLLRGGTGELFF
TRBV11-2	NA	NA	TRBJ2-1	TGTGCCAGCAGCCCGGGACTCAGCTCCTACAATGAGCAGTTCTTC	CASSPGLSSYNEQFF
TRBV19	once	NA	TRBJ2-6	TGTGCCAGTAGTGATCAGGGGGGACTCAGCTCTGGGGCCAACGTCCTGACTTTC	CASSDQGGLSSGANVLTF
TRBV10-3	NA	NA	TRBJ1-2	TGTGCCATCAGTGAGTCGGGGGAGGAGCCCTCAAGGGGCTACACCTTC	CAISESGEEPSRGYTF
TRBV7-3	NA	TRBD2	TRBJ2-5	TGTGCCAGCAGCCTCACTAGCGGGGGGGCCCCAGAGACCCAGTACTTC	CASSLTSGGAPETQYF
TRBV19	NA	TRBD1	TRBJ2-7	TGTGCCAGTAGTATTCGGACAGGGGGCTCCTACGAGCAGTACTTC	CASSIRTGGSYEQYF
TRBV5-6	NA	TRBD1	TRBJ1-4	TGTGCCAGCAGCTTGGGGGACAGGGGTAAAAATGAAAAACTGTTTTTT	CASSLGDRGKNEKLFF
TRBV4-3	NA	NA	TRBJ1-4	TGCGCCAGCAGCCAAGCCTGGGCGGGGGAAAAACTGTTTTTT	CASSQAWAGEKLFF
TRBV4-1	once	TRBD1	TRBJ2-5	TGCGCCAGCAGCTCTGGGACAGGGGGCGCCGGAGAGACCCAGTACTTC	CASSSGTGGAGETQYF
TRBV28	NA	TRBD1	TRBJ1-4	TGTGCCAGCAGCCGCCTGACAGGGGGCGCGGGAAAACTGTTTTTT	CASSRLTGGAGKLFF
TRBV7-9	NA	NA	TRBJ2-7	TGTTCCACTTCCTCAGGCTCCTACGAGCAGTACTTC	CSTSSGSYEQYF
TRBV6-5	NA	TRBD1	TRBJ2-7	TGTGCCAGCAGGGACAGGGGGCAGAGGGAGCAGTACTTC	CASRDRGQREQYF
TRBV7-2	NA	TRBD2	TRBJ2-7	TGTGCCAGCAGCTCCACTAGCGGTCCCTACGAGCAGTACTTC	CASSSTSGPYEQYF
TRBV11-3	once	TRBD1	TRBJ2-7	TGTGCCAGCAGCCCCGGACAGGGGTACGAGCAGTACTTC	CASSPGQGYEQYF
TRBV5-1	NA	TRBD1	TRBJ1-4	TGCGCCAGCAGCGTACAGGGGGATGAAAAACTGTTTTTT	CASSVQGDEKLFF
TRBV6-6	NA	NA	TRBJ1-2	TGTGCCAGCTTGGGCCATGGCTACACCTTC	CASLGHGYTF
TRBV28	NA	NA	TRBJ2-7	TGTGCCAGCAGTTTACGGGGGAGCGAGCAGTACTTC	CASSLRGSEQYF
TRBV19	few	NA	TRBJ2-1	TGTGCCAGTAGTATAATGGCTAACGAGGGCCTTGTCTATGAGCAGTTCTTC	CASSIMANEGLVYEQFF
TRBV7-2	NA	TRBD1	TRBJ1-1	TGTGCCAGCAGCCTAGGACAGGGAAAGGACACTGAAGCTTTCTTT	CASSLGQGKDTEAFF
TRBV6-5	NA	NA	TRBJ2-5	TGTGCCAGCAGTTACAATGGACCGGGGGTGGGGGAGACCCAGTACTTC	CASSYNGPGVGETQYF
TRBV20-1	NA	TRBD1	TRBJ1-1	TGCAGTGCTAGCGGGACAGGGGGGGCTTTCTTT	CSASGTGGAFF
TRBV6-5	NA	TRBD1	TRBJ1-4	TGTGCCAGCAGTTACCGCCCCGTTAGACAGGGAGAAAAACTGTTTTTT	CASSYRPVRQGEKLFF
TRBV6-5	NA	TRBD1	TRBJ1-1	TGTGCCAGCAGTGGGACAGGGGAGGTTCGAGCTGAAGCTTTCTTT	CASSGTGEVRAEAFF
TRBV23-1	NA	TRBD1	TRBJ1-5	TGCGCCAGCAGTCCGGGACAGGCACTTGCAAATCAGCCCCAGCATTTT	CASSPGQALANQPQHF